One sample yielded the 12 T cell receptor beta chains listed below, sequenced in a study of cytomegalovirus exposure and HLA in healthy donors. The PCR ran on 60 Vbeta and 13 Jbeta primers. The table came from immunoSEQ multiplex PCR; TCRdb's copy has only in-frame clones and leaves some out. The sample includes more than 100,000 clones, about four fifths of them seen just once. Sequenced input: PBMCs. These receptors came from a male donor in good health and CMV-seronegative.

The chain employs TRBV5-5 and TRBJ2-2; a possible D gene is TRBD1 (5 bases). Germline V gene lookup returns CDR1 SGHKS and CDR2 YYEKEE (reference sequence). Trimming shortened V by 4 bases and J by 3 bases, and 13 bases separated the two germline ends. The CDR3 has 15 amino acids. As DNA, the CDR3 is TGTGCCAGCAGCACTTACAGGAGTTACACCGGGGAGCTGTTTTTT. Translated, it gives CASSTYRSYTGELFF. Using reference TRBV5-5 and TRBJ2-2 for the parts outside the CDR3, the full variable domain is DAGVTQSPTHLIKTRGQQVTLRCSPISGHKSVSWYQQVLGQGPQFIFQYYEKEERGRGNFPDRFSARQFPNYSSELNVNALLLGDSALYLCASSTYRSYTGELFFGEGSRLTVL.

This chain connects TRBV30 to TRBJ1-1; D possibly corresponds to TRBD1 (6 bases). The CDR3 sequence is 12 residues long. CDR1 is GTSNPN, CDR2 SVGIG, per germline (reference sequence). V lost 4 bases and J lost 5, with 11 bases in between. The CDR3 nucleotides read TGTGCCTGGAACAGGGATAGGACTGAAGCTTTCTTT. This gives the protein CAWNRDRTEAFF.

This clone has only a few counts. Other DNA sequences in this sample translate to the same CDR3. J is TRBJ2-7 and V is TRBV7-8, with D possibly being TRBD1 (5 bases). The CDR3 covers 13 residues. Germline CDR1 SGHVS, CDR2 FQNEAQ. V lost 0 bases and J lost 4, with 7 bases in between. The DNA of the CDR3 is TGTGCCAGCAGCTTAGCGCAGGGATACGAGCAGTACTTC. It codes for CASSLAQGYEQYF.

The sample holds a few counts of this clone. CDR3 DNA sequence: TGTGCCATCAGTGGAGGGACAGGGACCAATCAGCCCCAGCATTTT. It codes for CAISGGTGTNQPQHF. The gene calls are TRBV10-3 and TRBJ1-5; 9 nucleotides line up with TRBD1. This CDR3 has 15 residues. The germline gives CDR1 ENHRY, CDR2 SYGVKD. V dropped 4 bases and J dropped 3; count of bases not matched to a gene: 4.

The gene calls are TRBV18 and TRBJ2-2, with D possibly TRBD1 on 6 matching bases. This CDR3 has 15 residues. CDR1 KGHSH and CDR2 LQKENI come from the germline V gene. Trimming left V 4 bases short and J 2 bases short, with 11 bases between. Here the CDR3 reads CASSREDSNTGELFF. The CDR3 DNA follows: TGTGCCAGCTCACGCGAGGACAGTAACACCGGGGAGCTGTTTTTT. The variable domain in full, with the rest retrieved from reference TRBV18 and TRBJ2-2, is NAGVMQNPRHLVRRRGQEARLRCSPMKGHSHVYWYRQLPEEGLKFMVYLQKENIIDESGMPKERFSAEFPKEGPSILRIQQVVRGDSAAYFCASSREDSNTGELFFGEGSRLTVL.

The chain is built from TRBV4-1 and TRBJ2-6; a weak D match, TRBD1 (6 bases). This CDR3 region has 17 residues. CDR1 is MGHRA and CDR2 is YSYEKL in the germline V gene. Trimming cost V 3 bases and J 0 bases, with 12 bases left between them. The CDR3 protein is CASSQATGFSGANVLTF. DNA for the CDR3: TGCGCCAGCAGCCAGGCCACAGGGTTCTCTGGGGCCAACGTCCTGACTTTC.

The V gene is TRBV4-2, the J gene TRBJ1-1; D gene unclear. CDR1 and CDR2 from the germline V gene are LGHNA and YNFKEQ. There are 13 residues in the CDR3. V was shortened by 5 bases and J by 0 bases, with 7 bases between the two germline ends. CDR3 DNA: TGTGCCAGCAGCTATGAGGTGAACACTGAAGCTTTCTTT. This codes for CASSYEVNTEAFF.

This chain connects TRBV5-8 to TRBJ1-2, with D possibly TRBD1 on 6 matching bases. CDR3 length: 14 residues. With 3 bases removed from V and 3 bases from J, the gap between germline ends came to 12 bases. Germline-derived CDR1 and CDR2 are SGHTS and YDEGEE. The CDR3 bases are TGTGCCAGCAGCTACGGACAGAACCACTATGGCTACACCTTC. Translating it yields CASSYGQNHYGYTF. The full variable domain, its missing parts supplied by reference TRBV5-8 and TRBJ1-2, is EAGVTQSPTHLIKTRGQQATLRCSPISGHTSVYWYQQALGLGLQFLLWYDEGEERNRGNFPPRFSGRQFPNYSSELNVNALELEDSALYLCASSYGQNHYGYTFGSGTRLTVV.

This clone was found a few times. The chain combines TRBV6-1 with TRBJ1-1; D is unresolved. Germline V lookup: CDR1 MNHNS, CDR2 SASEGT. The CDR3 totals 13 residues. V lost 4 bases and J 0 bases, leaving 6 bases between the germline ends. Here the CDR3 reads CASSVLMNTEAFF. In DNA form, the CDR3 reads TGTGCCAGCAGTGTCTTAATGAACACTGAAGCTTTCTTT.

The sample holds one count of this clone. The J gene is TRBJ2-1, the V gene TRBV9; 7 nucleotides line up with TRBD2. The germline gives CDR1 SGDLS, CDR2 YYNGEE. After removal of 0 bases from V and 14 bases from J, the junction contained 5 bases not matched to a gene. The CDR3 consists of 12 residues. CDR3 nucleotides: TGTGCCAGCAGCGTAGAGGGAGCGGGGAAGTTCTTC. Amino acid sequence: CASSVEGAGKFF.

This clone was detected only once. The CDR3 reads CASSQRARSGNTIYF. CDR3 nucleotide sequence: TGTGCCAGCAGTCAGAGGGCAAGGTCGGGAAACACCATATATTTT. This chain uses TRBV2 with TRBJ1-3; D not resolved. With 5 bases removed from V and 4 bases from J, the gap between germline ends came to 15 bases. Germline V gene sequence: CDR1 SNHLY, CDR2 FYNNEI. This CDR3 is 15 amino acids long. The full variable domain, with the rest looked up from reference TRBV2 and TRBJ1-3, is EPEVTQTPSHQVTQMGQEVILRCVPISNHLYFYWYRQILGQKVEFLVSFYNNEISEKSEIFDDQFSVERPDGSNFTLKIRSTKLEDSAMYFCASSQRARSGNTIYFGEGSWLTVV.

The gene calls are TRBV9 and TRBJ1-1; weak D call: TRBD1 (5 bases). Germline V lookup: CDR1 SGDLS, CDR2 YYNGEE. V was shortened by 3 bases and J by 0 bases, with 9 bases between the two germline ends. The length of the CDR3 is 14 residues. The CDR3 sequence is CASSAGHLNTEAFF. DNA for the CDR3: TGTGCCAGCAGCGCAGGACATTTGAACACTGAAGCTTTCTTT.